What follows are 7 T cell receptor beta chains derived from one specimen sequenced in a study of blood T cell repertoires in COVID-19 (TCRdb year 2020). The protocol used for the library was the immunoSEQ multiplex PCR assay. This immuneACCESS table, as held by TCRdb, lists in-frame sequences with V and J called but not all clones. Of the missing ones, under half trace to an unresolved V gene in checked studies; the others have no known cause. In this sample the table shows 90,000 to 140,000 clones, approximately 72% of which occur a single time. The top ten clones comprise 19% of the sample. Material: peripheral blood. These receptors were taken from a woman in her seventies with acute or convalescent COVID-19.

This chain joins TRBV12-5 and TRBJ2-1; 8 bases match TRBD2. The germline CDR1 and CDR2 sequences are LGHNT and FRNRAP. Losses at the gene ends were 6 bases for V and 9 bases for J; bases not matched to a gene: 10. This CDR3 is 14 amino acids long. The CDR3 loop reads CASGTGGPAGEQFF. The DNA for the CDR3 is TGTGCTAGTGGCACGGGGGGGCCCGCCGGTGAGCAGTTCTTC.

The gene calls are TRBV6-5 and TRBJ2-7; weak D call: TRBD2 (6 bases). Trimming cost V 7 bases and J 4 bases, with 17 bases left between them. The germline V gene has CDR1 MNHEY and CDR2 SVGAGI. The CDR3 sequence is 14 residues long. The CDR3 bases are TGTGCCAGCACTGGAGGGGCAGGAGGGTACGAGCAGTACTTC. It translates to CASTGGAGGYEQYF.

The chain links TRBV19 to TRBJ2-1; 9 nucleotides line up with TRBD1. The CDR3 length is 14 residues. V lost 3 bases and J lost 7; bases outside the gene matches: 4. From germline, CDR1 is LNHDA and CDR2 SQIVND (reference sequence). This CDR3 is CASSIYRGLNEQFF. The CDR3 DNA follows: TGTGCCAGTAGTATCTACAGGGGGCTTAATGAGCAGTTCTTC.

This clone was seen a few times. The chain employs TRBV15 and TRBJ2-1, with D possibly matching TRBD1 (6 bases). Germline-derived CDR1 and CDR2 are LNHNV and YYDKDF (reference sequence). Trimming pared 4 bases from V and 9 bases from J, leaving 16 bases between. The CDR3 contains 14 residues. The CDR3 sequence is CATSTRTTGGEQFF. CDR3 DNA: TGTGCCACCAGCACCCGAACGACAGGCGGTGAGCAGTTCTTC. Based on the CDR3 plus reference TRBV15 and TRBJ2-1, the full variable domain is DAMVIQNPRYQVTQFGKPVTLSCSQTLNHNVMYWYQQKSSQAPKLLFHYYDKDFNNEADTPDNFQSRRPNTSFCFLDIRSPGLGDTAMYLCATSTRTTGGEQFFGPGTRLTVL.

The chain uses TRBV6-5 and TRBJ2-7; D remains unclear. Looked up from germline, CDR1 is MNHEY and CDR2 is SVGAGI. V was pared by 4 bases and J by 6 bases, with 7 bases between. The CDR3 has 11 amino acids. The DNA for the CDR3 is TGTGCCAGCAGTTCGGTTGGCGAGCAGTACTTC. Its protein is CASSSVGEQYF.

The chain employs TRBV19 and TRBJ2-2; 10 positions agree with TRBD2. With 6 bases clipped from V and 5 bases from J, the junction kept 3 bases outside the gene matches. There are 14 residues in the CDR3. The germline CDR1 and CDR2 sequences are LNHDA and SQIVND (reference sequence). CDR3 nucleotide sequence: TGTGCCAGTAGGCCGGGACTAGCGACCGGGGAGCTGTTTTTT. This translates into CASRPGLATGELFF.

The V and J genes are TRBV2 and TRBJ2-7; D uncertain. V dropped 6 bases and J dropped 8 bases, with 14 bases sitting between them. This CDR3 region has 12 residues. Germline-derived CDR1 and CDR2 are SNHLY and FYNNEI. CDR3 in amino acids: CASREYKNKQYF. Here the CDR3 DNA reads TGTGCCAGCAGGGAATACAAGAATAAGCAGTACTTC. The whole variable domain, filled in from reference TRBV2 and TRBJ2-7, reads EPEVTQTPSHQVTQMGQEVILRCVPISNHLYFYWYRQILGQKVEFLVSFYNNEISEKSEIFDDQFSVERPDGSNFTLKIRSTKLEDSAMYFCASREYKNKQYFGPGTRLTVT.